This entry is about one T cell receptor beta chain. This CDR3 has 16 residues. V was shortened by 2 bases and J by 0 bases, with 11 bases between the two germline ends. The germline V gene has CDR1 MNHEY and CDR2 SMNVEV (reference sequence). This record belongs to a study of shared clonotypes between healthy human individuals. Study context: Each donor's CD8 memory used one plate, CD8 naive two, each CD4 subset three.

Produced via immunoSEQ multiplex PCR; TCRdb's table is partial and in-frame only. The sample carries about 1.5 million clones, under 99% recorded once. This TCR was recovered from a man aged 30 to 45 in good health. The sample consisted of naive CD4+ T cells sorted from blood. Subset: CD45RA+ positively selected. The V gene is TRBV27, the J gene TRBJ2-1, with D possibly TRBD2 on 5 matching bases. The CDR3 protein is CASSLVATRSYNEQFF. The CDR3 nucleotides read TGTGCCAGCAGTTTAGTAGCGACCCGCTCCTACAATGAGCAGTTCTTC.